Below, 9 T cell receptor beta chains from the same sample are listed, as sequenced in a study of regulatory T cells in long-lasting Graves disease. The time point is: newly diagnosed GD, antithyroid drugs for less than 3 months. The TCR library was made from RNA extracted from PBMCs. Assembly of TCR beta libraries relied on iRepertoire HTBI primers together with Arm-PCR of CDR3 regions. In TCRdb, the multiplex PCR reads were re-called with MiXCR into one record per CDR3 protein. The sample yields 550,000 to 600,000 distinct CDR3 sequences, 15% to 20% seen once. This same sample was also taken into another study, of T cells in Graves' hyperthyroidism and ophthalmopathy.

Sequenced here: peripheral blood mononuclear cells (PBMCs), sampled at new diagnosis, from a patient treated with antithyroid drugs. The receptors here all came from a man aged 18 to 29 with Graves disease.

This clonotype showed up many times. The chain links TRBV5-1 to TRBJ1-2; the match to TRBD1 covers 9 bases. CDR1 and CDR2 (germline): SGHRS, YFSETQ. The CDR3 totals 14 residues. V trimming: 4 bases; J trimming: 6 bases; junction bases outside the gene matches: 7. The CDR3 protein is CASSIRTGEDGYTF. In DNA, the CDR3 is TGCGCCAGCAGCATCCGGACAGGGGAGGATGGCTACACCTTC. Filled out from reference TRBV5-1 and TRBJ1-2, the complete variable domain reads KAGVTQTPRYLIKTRGQQVTLSCSPISGHRSVSWYQQTPGQGLQFLFEYFSETQRNKGNFPGRFSGRQFSNSRSEMNVSTLELGDSALYLCASSIRTGEDGYTFGSGTRLTVV.

This chain links TRBV7-2 with TRBJ2-2; 7 bases match TRBD2. With V trimmed by 4 bases and J by 4 bases, 6 bases remained unmatched. The CDR3 extends over 15 amino acids. Germline V gene data show CDR1 as SGHTA and CDR2 as FQGNSA. The CDR3 DNA is TGTGCCAGCAGCTCCCGCGGGAGATCCACCGGGGAGCTGTTTTTT. It yields the protein CASSSRGRSTGELFF.

This clonotype was seen a handful of times. The chain combines TRBV5-4 with TRBJ2-5; 9 bases align to TRBD1. The V gene end was trimmed by 3 bases and the J gene end by 1 base; junction bases not matched to a gene: 7. Germline CDR1 and CDR2: SGHNT and YYREEE (reference sequence). This CDR3 is built from 16 residues. CDR3 amino acids: CASSSWTGAIQETQYF. CDR3 nucleotide sequence: TGTGCCAGCAGCTCGTGGACAGGGGCCATCCAAGAGACCCAGTACTTC.

The rearrangement joins TRBV7-2 to TRBJ2-4, with TRBD1 matching 7 bases. V was clipped by 5 bases and J by 2 bases; unmatched bases: 3. The CDR3 is 14 residues long. Looked up from germline, CDR1 is SGHTA and CDR2 is FQGNSA. CDR3 coding DNA: TGTGCCAGCAGCGAGGGGGCAACCAAAAACATTCAGTACTTC. This gives the protein CASSEGATKNIQYF.

In its sample, this clonotype was seen a few times. CDR3 sequence reads: CAWSVQYRQDTQYF. In DNA form, the CDR3 reads TGTGCCTGGAGTGTACAGTACCGCCAGGATACGCAGTATTTT. The chain combines TRBV30 with TRBJ2-3, with unresolved D. The CDR3 is 14 residues long. Per germline, CDR1 GTSNPN and CDR2 SVGIG (reference sequence). V lost 0 bases, J lost 6 bases, and 13 bases lay in between.

This clonotype was observed at least ten times. The chain recombines TRBV28 with TRBJ2-4, with 7 bases identical to TRBD1. CDR1 and CDR2 (germline): MDHEN, SYDVKM. The CDR3 loop spans 18 amino acids. Trimming removed 6 bases from V and 2 bases from J; junction bases left unmatched: 16. CDR3 loop: CASSPGDDREFSKNIQYF. The CDR3 DNA is TGTGCCAGCAGCCCAGGGGATGACAGGGAATTTTCCAAAAACATTCAGTACTTC.

This sequence joins TRBV7-9 and TRBJ2-1, with TRBD2 matching 8 bases. CDR1 is SEHNR and CDR2 is FQNEAQ in the germline V gene (reference sequence). V gave up 4 bases and J gave up 0 bases; unmatched junction bases: 20. The CDR3 runs 21 residues. The DNA of the CDR3 is TGTGCCAGCAGCTCCTCCTTAGCGGGAAAACAGGGACCTCGCTCCTACAATGAGCAGTTCTTC. This encodes CASSSSLAGKQGPRSYNEQFF.

V and J are TRBV20-1 and TRBJ1-2; 7 nucleotides match TRBD1. The CDR3 extends over 14 amino acids. From germline, CDR1 is DFQATT and CDR2 SNEGSKA (reference sequence). J lost 8 bases, V lost 0 bases, and 9 bases had no gene match. CDR3 DNA sequence: TGCAGTGCTAGAGAAAGGGAGGGGGCGGTAGGCTACACCTTC. Its protein is CSAREREGAVGYTF.

This clonotype was seen ten or more times. The V and J genes are TRBV20-1 and TRBJ1-1, with a tentative D call TRBD1 (5 bases). Germline CDR1 DFQATT, CDR2 SNEGSKA (reference sequence). With 6 bases removed from V and 1 base from J, the gap between germline ends came to 12 bases. This CDR3 region has 13 residues. In DNA, the CDR3 is TGCAGTGCCCCAGGGCTCTCGAACACTGAAGCTTTCTTT. Translated, it gives CSAPGLSNTEAFF.